This T cell receptor (beta chain) stems from a study of blood T cell repertoires in COVID-19. Clones were sequenced by immunoSEQ multiplex PCR, and TCRdb holds only the in-frame ones, with some missing. The table shows some 670,000 clones, with approximately 90% occurring only once. The CDR3 contains 14 residues. Germline V gene sequence: CDR1 SNHLY, CDR2 FYNNEI. V was pared by 5 bases and J by 5 bases, with 5 bases of the junction left unmatched. The chain joins TRBV2 to TRBJ1-5; 8 bases align to TRBD1. This clonotype was sampled from a woman aged 18-29 years with acute or convalescent COVID-19. Source material: peripheral blood. The CDR3 nucleotides are TGTGCCAGCAGTTCGGACAGGGTGGATCAGCCCCAGCATTTT. Translating gives CASSSDRVDQPQHF.